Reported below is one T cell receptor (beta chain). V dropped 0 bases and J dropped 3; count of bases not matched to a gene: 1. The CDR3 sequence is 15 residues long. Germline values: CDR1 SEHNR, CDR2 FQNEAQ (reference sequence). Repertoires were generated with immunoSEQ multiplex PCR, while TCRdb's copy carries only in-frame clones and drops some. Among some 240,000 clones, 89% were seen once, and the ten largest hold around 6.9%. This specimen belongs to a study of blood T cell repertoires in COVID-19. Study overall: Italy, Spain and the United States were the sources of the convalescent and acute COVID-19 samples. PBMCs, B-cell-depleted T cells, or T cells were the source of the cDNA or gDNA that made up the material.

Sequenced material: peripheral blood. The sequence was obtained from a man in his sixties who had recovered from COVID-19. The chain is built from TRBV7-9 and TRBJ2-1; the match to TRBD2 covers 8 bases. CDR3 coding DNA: TGTGCCAGCAGCTTAGCCCTAGCGGGCTACAATGAGCAGTTCTTC. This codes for CASSLALAGYNEQFF.